The following is a T cell receptor (beta chain) sequence with its context. Its antigen is as yet unknown. The sample is drawn from a study of shared clonotypes between healthy human individuals. Study-wide points: Unshared clonotypes carried lower generation probabilities than those common to all four donors.

The V gene lost 5 bases and the J gene lost 4 bases, with 11 bases spanning the gap. The CDR3 loop spans 12 amino acids. CDR1 and CDR2 from the germline V gene are GTSNPN and SVGIG (reference sequence). The assay was immunoSEQ multiplex PCR, and TCRdb's table has in-frame clones only and misses some. Among about 2.4 million clones listed, under 95% were seen once. Sequenced input: naive CD4+ T cells from PBMCs. Subset specified: CD45RA+ positively selected. The receptor's source is a man in his late teens or twenties in good health. Some clones in this sample may be carry-over from other donors' samples. The rearrangement joins TRBV30 to TRBJ2-5, with D maybe TRBD2 (6 bases). CDR3 in amino acids: CAWRLEGETQYF. Written as DNA, the CDR3 is TGTGCCTGGCGACTAGAGGGAGAGACCCAGTACTTC.